This section outlines one TCR beta chain sequence together with its context. Data came from immunoSEQ multiplex PCR; TCRdb stores just in-frame clones and leaves some out. The sample lists about 180,000 clones; 85% to 95% were seen once. The germline V and J ends were trimmed by 6 bases and 4 bases, with 15 bases remaining between them. This CDR3 contains 14 residues. CDR1 is ENHRY, CDR2 SYGVKD, per germline. Pooling was applied to second doses at about 4 or about 12 weeks. The data are from a study of T cell responses to AZD1222 COVID-19 vaccine. This chain uses TRBV10-3 with TRBJ1-2, with D perhaps TRBD1 (6 bases). The specimen was peripheral blood, collected 28 days after the second AZD1222 dose. The receptor was isolated from an adult who received the AZD1222 COVID-19 vaccine. For the CDR3, the DNA is TGTGCCATCAGATCAGGGGTTGGGGGCTATGGCTACACCTTC. Protein: CAIRSGVGGYGYTF.